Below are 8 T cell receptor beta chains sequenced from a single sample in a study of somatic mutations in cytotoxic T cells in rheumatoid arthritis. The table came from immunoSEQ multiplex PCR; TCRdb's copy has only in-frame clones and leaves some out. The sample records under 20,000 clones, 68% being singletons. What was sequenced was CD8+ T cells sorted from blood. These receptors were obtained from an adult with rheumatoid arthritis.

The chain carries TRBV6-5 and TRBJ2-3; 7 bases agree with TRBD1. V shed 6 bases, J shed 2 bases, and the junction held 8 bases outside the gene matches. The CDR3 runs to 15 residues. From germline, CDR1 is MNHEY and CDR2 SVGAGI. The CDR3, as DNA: TGTGCCAGCAGCCTCACAGGGGCCCACACAGATACGCAGTATTTT. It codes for CASSLTGAHTDTQYF.

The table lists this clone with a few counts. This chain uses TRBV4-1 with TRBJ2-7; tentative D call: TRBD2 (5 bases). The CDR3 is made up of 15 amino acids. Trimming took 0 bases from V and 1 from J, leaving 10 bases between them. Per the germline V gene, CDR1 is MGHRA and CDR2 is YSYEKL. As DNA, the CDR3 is TGCGCCAGCAGCCAAGATCGGACGGGATCCTACGAGCAGTACTTC. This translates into CASSQDRTGSYEQYF.

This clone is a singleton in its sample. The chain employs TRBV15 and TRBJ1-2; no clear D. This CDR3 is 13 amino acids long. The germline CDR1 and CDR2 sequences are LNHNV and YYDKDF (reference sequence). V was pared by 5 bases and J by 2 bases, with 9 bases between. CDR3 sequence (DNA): TGTGCCACCAGCCCCACAGAAAACTATGGCTACACCTTC. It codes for CATSPTENYGYTF.

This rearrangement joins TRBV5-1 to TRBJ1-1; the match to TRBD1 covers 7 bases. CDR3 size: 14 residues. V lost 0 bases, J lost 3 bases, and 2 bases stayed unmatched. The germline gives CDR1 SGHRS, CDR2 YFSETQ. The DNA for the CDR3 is TGCGCCAGCAGCTTGGTTACAGGGGACACTGAAGCTTTCTTT. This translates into CASSLVTGDTEAFF. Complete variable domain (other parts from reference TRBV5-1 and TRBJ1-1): KAGVTQTPRYLIKTRGQQVTLSCSPISGHRSVSWYQQTPGQGLQFLFEYFSETQRNKGNFPGRFSGRQFSNSRSEMNVSTLELGDSALYLCASSLVTGDTEAFFGQGTRLTVV.

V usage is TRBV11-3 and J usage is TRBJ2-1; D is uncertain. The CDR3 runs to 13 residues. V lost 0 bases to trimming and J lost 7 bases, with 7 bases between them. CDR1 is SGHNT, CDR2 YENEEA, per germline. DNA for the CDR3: TGTGCCAGCAGCTTAGACCCTAGGAATGAGCAGTTCTTC. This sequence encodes CASSLDPRNEQFF.

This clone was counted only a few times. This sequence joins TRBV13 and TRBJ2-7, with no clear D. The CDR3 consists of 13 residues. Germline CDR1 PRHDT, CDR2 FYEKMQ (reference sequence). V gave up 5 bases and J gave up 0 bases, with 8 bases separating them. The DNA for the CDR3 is TGTGCCAGCAGCCTACAGAGCTCCTACGAGCAGTACTTC. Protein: CASSLQSSYEQYF. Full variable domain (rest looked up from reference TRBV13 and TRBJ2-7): AAGVIQSPRHLIKEKRETATLKCYPIPRHDTVYWYQQGPGQDPQFLISFYEKMQSDKGSIPDRFSAQQFSDYHSELNMSSLELGDSALYFCASSLQSSYEQYFGPGTRLTVT.

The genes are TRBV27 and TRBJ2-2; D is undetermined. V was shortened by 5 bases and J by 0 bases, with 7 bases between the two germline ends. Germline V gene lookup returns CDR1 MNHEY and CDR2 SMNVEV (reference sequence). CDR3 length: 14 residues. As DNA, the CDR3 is TGTGCCAGCAGTCTAGGGTCGAACACCGGGGAGCTGTTTTTT. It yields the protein CASSLGSNTGELFF.

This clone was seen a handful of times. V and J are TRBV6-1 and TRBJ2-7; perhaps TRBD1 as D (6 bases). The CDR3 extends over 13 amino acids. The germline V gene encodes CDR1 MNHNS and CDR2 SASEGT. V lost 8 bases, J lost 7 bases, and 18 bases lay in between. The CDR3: CASEGDLRREQYF. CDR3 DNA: TGTGCCAGCGAGGGGGACCTCCGTCGGGAGCAGTACTTC.